What follows is one TCR beta chain and its context. Its cognate antigen is unknown. V dropped 0 bases and J dropped 8 bases, with 10 bases sitting between them. The CDR3 spans 13 residues. Looked up from germline, CDR1 is ENHRY and CDR2 is SYGVKD. TCRdb fed the 5' RACE reads into MiXCR, producing one record per CDR3 protein. The sample yields about 120,000 distinct CDR3 sequences, roughly 20% seen once. These data belong to a study of T-cell memory formation after mild COVID-19. Whole-study findings and limits: Prior to infection, memory already included some responding clones, suggesting cross-reactive memory joined.

The gene calls are TRBV10-3 and TRBJ1-2; D call uncertain. The TCR comes from a man younger than 35 who had mild COVID-19 (a few samples of this study predate the infection). Cell type and time point are not known. The sequenced material came from PBMCs or a T cell subset sorted from them (not recorded which). Here the CDR3 DNA reads TGTGCCATCAGTGAGTCGAACCGTGACGGCTACACCTTC. This translates into CAISESNRDGYTF.